The sequence of this TCR beta chain was determined in a study of blood T cell repertoires in COVID-19. This CDR3 is built from 18 residues. Germline V CDR1 and CDR2: SGHRS, YFSETQ. V lost 4 bases, J lost 1 base, and 14 bases stayed unmatched. Study processing details: Counts of nucleated cells, estimated from reference gene primer amplification, were obtained. Assay: immunoSEQ multiplex PCR; the TCRdb copy retains only in-frame clones and omits some. V and J calls and clone size follow that table, whereas D and trimming were derived from the DNA. The repertoire includes 100,000 to 150,000 clones, around 88% of them detected once, and more than 15% sits in the top ten.

The sequence was obtained from a man over 45 with active or convalescent COVID-19. The chain recombines TRBV5-1 with TRBJ1-5, with 7 nucleotides matching TRBD1. Sequenced sample: peripheral blood. The CDR3 protein is CASSNDRAECLSNQPQHF. For the CDR3, the DNA is TGCGCCAGCAGCAACGACAGGGCGGAGTGCTTGAGCAATCAGCCCCAGCATTTT.